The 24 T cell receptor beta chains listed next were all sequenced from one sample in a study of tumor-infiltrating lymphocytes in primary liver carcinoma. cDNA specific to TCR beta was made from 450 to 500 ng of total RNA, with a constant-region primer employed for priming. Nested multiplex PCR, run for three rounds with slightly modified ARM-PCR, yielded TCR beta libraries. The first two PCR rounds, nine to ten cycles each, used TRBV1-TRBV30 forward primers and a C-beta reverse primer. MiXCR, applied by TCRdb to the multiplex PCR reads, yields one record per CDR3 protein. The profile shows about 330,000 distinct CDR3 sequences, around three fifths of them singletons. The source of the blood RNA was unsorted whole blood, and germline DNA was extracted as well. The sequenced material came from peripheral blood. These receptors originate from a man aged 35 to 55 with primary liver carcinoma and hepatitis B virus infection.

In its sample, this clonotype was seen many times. The CDR3 protein is CASSHMTGDRPPLHF. The CDR3 nucleotides are TGTGCCAGCAGCCACATGACAGGGGATCGGCCACCCCTCCACTTT. The chain carries TRBV4-2 and TRBJ1-6; 8 nucleotides match TRBD1. The CDR3 length is 15 residues. CDR1 is LGHNA, CDR2 YNFKEQ, per germline. Trimming cost V 3 bases and J 11 bases; bases outside gene matches: 9.

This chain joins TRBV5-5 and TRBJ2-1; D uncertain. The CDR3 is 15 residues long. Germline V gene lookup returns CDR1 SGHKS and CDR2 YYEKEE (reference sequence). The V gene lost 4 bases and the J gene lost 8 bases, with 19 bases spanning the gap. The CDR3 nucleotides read TGTGCCAGCAGCCTGACATGGCCCCTGTCTGATGAGCAGTTCTTC. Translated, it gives CASSLTWPLSDEQFF. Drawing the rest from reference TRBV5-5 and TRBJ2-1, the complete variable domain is DAGVTQSPTHLIKTRGQQVTLRCSPISGHKSVSWYQQVLGQGPQFIFQYYEKEERGRGNFPDRFSARQFPNYSSELNVNALLLGDSALYLCASSLTWPLSDEQFFGPGTRLTVL.

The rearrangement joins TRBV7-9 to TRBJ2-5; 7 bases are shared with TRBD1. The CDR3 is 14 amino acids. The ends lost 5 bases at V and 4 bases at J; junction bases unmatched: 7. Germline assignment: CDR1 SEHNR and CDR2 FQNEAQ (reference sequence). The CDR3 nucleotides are TGTGCCAGCAGCGACTCGACAGGGTCAGAGACCCAGTACTTC. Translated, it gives CASSDSTGSETQYF.

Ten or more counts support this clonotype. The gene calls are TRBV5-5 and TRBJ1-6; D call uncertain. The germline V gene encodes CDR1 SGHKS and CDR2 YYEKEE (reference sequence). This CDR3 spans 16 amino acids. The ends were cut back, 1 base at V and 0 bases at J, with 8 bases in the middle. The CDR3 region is CASSLRINSYNSPLHF. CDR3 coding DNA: TGTGCCAGCAGCTTGAGGATTAACTCCTATAATTCACCCCTCCACTTT.

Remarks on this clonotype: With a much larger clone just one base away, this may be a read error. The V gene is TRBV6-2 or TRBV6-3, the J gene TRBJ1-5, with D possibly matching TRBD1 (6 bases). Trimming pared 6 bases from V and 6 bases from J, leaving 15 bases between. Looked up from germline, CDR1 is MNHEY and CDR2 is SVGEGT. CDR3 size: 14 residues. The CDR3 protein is CASSPGDGGQPQHF. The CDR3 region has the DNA TGTGCCAGCAGCCCAGGGGACGGGGGTCAGCCCCAGCATTTT.

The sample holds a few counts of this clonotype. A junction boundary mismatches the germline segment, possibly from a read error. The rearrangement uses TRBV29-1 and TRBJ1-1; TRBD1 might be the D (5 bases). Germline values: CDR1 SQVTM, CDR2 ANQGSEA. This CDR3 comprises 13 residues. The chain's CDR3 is CSVASRGNTGAFF. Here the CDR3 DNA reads TGCAGCGTTGCGAGTAGGGGAAATACTGGAGCTTTCTTT.

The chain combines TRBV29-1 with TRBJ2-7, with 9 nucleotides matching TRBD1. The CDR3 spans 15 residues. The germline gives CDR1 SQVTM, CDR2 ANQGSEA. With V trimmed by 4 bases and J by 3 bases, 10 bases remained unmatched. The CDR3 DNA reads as TGCAGCGTTGGGATCCCGGACAGGGGAGTCTACGAGCAGTACTTC. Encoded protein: CSVGIPDRGVYEQYF.

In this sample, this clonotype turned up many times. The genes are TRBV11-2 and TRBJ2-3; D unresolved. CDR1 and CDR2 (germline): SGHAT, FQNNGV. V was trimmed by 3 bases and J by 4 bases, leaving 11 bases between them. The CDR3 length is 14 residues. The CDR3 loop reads CASSLSTGADTQYF. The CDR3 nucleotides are TGTGCCAGCAGCTTGTCTACTGGGGCAGATACGCAGTATTTT.

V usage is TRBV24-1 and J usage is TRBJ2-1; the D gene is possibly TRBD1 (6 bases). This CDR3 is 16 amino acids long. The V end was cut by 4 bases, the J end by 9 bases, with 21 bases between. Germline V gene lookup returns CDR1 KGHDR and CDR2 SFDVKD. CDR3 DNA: TGTGCCACCAGTGACCAGCCAGACCTGGACAGCGGTGAGCAGTTCTTC. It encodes CATSDQPDLDSGEQFF.

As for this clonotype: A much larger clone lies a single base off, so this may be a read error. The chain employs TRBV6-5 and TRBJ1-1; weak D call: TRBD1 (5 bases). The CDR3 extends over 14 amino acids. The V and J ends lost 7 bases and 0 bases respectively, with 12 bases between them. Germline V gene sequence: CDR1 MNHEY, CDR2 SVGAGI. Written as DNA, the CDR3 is TGTGCCAGCACCCGGGGGGAGATGAACACTGAAGCTTTCTTT. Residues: CASTRGEMNTEAFF.

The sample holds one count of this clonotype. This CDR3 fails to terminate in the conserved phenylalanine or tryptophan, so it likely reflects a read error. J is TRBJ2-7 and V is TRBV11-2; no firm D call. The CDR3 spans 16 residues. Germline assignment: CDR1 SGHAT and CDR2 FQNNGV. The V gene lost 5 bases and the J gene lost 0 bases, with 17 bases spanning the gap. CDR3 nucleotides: TGTGCCAGCAGCACTGGCCTGGGCGAAGCCTCCTACGAGCAGTACATC. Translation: CASSTGLGEASYEQYI.

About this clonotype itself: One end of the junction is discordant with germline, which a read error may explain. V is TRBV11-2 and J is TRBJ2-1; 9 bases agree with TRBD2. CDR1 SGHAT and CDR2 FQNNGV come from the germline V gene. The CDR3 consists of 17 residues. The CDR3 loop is CASSRTSANRFYNEQLF. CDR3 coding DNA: TGTGCCAGCAGCCGGACTAGCGCGAATCGTTTCTACAATGAGCAGCTCTTC. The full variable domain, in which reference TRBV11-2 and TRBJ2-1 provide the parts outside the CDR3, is EAGVAQSPRYKIIEKRQSVAFWCNPISGHATLYWYQQILGQGPKLLIQFQNNGVVDDSQLPKDRFSAERLKGVDSTLKIQPAKLEDSAVYLCASSRTSANRFYNEQLFGPGTRLTVL.

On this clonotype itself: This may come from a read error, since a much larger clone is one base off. DNA of the CDR3: TGTGCCAGCAGTTACGGGGAACAGGATCAGCCCCAGCATTTT. Encoded protein: CASSYGEQDQPQHF. This sequence joins TRBV6-5 and TRBJ1-5; TRBD1 might be the D (5 bases). Trimming removed 2 bases from V and 5 bases from J, with 10 bases in between. This CDR3 spans 14 amino acids. Per germline, CDR1 MNHEY and CDR2 SVGAGI.

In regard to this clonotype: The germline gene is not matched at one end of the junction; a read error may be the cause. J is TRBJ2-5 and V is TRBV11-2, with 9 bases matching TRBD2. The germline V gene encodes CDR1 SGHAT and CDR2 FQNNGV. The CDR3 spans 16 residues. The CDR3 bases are TGTGTCAGCAGCTTGAGTGGCGGGAGGGCCGAAGAGACCCAGTACTTC. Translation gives CVSSLSGGRAEETQYF.

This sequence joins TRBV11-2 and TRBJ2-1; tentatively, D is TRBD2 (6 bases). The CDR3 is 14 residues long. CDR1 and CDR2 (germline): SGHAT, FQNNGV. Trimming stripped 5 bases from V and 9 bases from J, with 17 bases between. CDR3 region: CASSGTRRVGEQFF. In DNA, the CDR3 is TGTGCCAGCAGCGGAACTCGGAGGGTTGGTGAGCAGTTCTTC.

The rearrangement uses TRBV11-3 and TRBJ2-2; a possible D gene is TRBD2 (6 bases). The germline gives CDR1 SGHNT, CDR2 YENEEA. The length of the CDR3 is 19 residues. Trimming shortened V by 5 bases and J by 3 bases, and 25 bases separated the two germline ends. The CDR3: CASSHGLIGGKEYTGELFF. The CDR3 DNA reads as TGTGCCAGCAGCCATGGGTTGATTGGCGGGAAGGAGTACACCGGGGAGCTGTTTTTT.

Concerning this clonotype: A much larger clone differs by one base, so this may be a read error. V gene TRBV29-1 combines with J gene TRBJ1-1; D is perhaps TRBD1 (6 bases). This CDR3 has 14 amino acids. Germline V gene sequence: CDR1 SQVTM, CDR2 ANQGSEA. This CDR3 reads CSFESYRENTEAFF. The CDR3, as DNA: TGCAGCTTTGAATCCTACAGGGAAAATACTGAAGCTTTCTTT.

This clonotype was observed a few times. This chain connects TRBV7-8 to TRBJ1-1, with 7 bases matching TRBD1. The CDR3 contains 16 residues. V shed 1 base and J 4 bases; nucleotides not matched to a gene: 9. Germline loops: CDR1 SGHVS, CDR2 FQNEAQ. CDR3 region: CASSLGPRGGVTEAFF. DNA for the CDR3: TGTGCCAGCAGCTTAGGTCCCAGGGGGGGGGTCACTGAAGCTTTCTTT.

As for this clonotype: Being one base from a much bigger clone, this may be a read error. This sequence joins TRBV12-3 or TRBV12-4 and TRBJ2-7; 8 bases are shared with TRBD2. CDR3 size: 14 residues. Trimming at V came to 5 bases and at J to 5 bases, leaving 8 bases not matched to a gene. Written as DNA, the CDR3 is TGTGCCAGCAGTGTACAAGCGGGAGCTGACGAGCAGTACTTC. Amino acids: CASSVQAGADEQYF.

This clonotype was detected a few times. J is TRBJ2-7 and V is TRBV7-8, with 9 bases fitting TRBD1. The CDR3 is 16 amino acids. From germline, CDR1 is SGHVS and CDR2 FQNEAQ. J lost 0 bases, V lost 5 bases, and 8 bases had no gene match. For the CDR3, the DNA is TGTGCCAGCAGCGTTCGCCGGGACAGGGCCTCCTACGAGCAGTACTTC. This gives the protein CASSVRRDRASYEQYF.

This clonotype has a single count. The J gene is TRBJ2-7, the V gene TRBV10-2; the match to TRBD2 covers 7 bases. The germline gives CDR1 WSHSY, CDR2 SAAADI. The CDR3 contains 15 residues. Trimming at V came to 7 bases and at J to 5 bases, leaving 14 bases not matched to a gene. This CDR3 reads CASIDRGVVTHEQYF. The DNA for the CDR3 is TGCGCCAGCATTGACCGGGGGGTTGTAACCCACGAGCAGTACTTC.

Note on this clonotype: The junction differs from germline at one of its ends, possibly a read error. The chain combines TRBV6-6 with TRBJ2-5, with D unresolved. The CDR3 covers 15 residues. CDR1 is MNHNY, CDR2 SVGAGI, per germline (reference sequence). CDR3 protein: CACSSVPPNQETQYF. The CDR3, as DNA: TGTGCCTGCAGTTCTGTCCCCCCGAACCAAGAGACCCAGTACTTC.

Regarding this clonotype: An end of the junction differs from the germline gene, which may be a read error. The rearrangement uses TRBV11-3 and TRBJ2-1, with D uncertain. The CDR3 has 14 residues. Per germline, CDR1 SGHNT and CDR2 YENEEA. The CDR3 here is CASSLIRESNEQFF. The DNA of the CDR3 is TGCGCCAGCAGCTTGATTCGCGAGAGCAATGAGCAGTTCTTC.

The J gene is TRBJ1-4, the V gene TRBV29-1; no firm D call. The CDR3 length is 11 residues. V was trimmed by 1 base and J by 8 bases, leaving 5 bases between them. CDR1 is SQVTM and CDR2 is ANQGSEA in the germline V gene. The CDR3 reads CSVEGEEKLFF. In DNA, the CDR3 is TGCAGCGTTGAAGGAGAGGAAAAACTGTTTTTT.